This is a list of T cell receptor beta chains from one sample in a study of post-analysis software for immune sequencing data. TCRdb re-called the PCR reads through MiXCR, storing one row per CDR3 protein. The data contain 550,000 to 700,000 distinct CDR3 sequences, around 40% of them singletons. Input material: blood. All receptors derive from a girl aged 5-17 years with multiple sclerosis. Each CDR3 is given with its conserved first and last residue. A D gene is named only where the DNA matches it firmly. Clone size is shown for a subset of rows, as once, few, many or a class of expanded clone.

cdr3_aa cdr3_nt cdr3_length clone_size j_call d_call v_call
CASSPGTDMGDEQFF TGCGCCAGCAGCCCCGGGACAGATATGGGGGATGAGCAGTTCTTC 15 once TRBJ2-1 TRBD1 TRBV5-1
CASNVASGVGGDNEQFF TGTGCCAGCAACGTGGCTAGCGGGGTAGGGGGCGACAATGAGCAGTTCTTC 17 NA TRBJ2-1 TRBD2 TRBV13
CASSLSKGLQETQYF TGTGCCAGCAGTTTAAGTAAGGGCTTACAAGAGACCCAGTACTTC 15 NA TRBJ2-5 NA TRBV12-3/TRBV12-4
CGTRTGENEQYF TGCGGCACACGGACAGGGGAAAACGAGCAGTACTTC 12 NA TRBJ2-7 TRBD1 TRBV29-1
CASSHFRRLHSYNEQFF TGTGCCAGCAGCCACTTTCGGAGGCTTCACTCCTACAATGAGCAGTTCTTC 17 NA TRBJ2-1 NA TRBV6-1
CSASTSGSGDEQFF TGCAGTGCTAGTACTAGCGGGAGTGGCGATGAGCAGTTCTTC 14 NA TRBJ2-1 TRBD2 TRBV20-1
CASSQGRDRGSYGYTF TGTGCCAGCAGTCAGGGTAGGGACAGGGGATCCTATGGCTACACCTTC 16 few TRBJ1-2 TRBD1 TRBV6-5
CASSLGWGSSYEQYF TGCGCCAGCAGCTTGGGGTGGGGCAGCTCCTACGAGCAGTACTTC 15 NA TRBJ2-7 NA TRBV5-1
CASSYSMGRGWVPGANVLTF TGTGCCAGCAGTTACTCGATGGGTAGAGGGTGGGTGCCTGGGGCCAACGTCCTGACTTTC 20 few TRBJ2-6 NA TRBV6-5
CASSLTKGGYGYTF TGTGCCAGCAGTCTCACAAAGGGGGGATATGGCTACACCTTC 14 few TRBJ1-2 NA TRBV12-3/TRBV12-4
CAISSADTQYF TGTGCCATTTCATCAGCCGATACGCAGTATTTT 11 few TRBJ2-3 NA TRBV6-6
CASSRPASAYNEQFF TGTGCCAGCAGCCGGCCAGCTAGCGCGTACAATGAGCAGTTCTTC 15 NA TRBJ2-1 NA TRBV7-9
CASSQDRVRNNEQFF TGTGCCAGCAGCCAGGACAGGGTTCGAAACAATGAGCAGTTCTTC 15 NA TRBJ2-1 TRBD1 TRBV5-5
CSVEASLRGLGNYGYTF TGCAGCGTTGAAGCTTCTTTAAGGGGGCTCGGTAACTATGGCTACACCTTC 17 few TRBJ1-2 TRBD1 TRBV29-1
CSPLDLVKNIQYF TGCAGTCCATTGGACCTAGTCAAAAACATTCAGTACTTC 13 NA TRBJ2-4 NA TRBV20-1
CASSQIVLGEQYF TGCGCCAGCAGCCAAATTGTACTCGGGGAGCAGTACTTC 13 few TRBJ2-7 NA TRBV4-1
CASRSYEQYF TGTGCCAGCAGGTCCTACGAGCAGTACTTC 10 few TRBJ2-7 NA TRBV27
CASSSYSPTGTDTQYF TGTGCCAGCAGTTCCTACTCCCCGACGGGCACAGATACGCAGTATTTT 16 NA TRBJ2-3 NA TRBV6-5
CASLHGLGPYNEQFF TGCGCCAGCCTTCACGGACTAGGTCCTTACAATGAGCAGTTCTTC 15 NA TRBJ2-1 TRBD2 TRBV4-1
CASSSRGREGSYNEQFF TGTGCCAGCAGCTCCAGGGGGCGGGAGGGCTCCTACAATGAGCAGTTCTTC 17 NA TRBJ2-1 NA TRBV11-2